This T cell receptor beta chain originates from a study of T-cell memory formation after mild COVID-19. TCRdb used MiXCR to reprocess the 5' RACE reads, holding one entry per CDR3 protein. Of around 510,000 distinct CDR3 sequences in the sample, less than 25% were seen once. J gave up 10 bases and V 3 bases, and 16 bases lay outside the gene matches. CDR3 size: 17 residues. CDR1 DFQATT and CDR2 SNEGSKA come from the germline V gene (reference sequence). This clonotype was found a few times. This clonotype originated in an adult woman who had mild COVID-19 (a few samples of this study predate the infection). Cell type and time point are not known. The J gene is TRBJ2-3, the V gene TRBV20-1; 13 positions match TRBD2. Sequences were obtained from PBMCs or a T cell subset sorted from them (not recorded which). The CDR3 DNA reads as TGCAGTGCTAGTCGAAGTGGACTAGCGGGGGTCCCATATGCGCAGTATTTT. Protein sequence: CSASRSGLAGVPYAQYF.